Below, 6 T cell receptor beta chains from the same sample are listed, as sequenced in a study of cytomegalovirus exposure and HLA in healthy donors. With 60 Vbeta and 13 Jbeta primers, the PCR was carried out. Assay: immunoSEQ multiplex PCR; the TCRdb copy retains only in-frame clones and omits some. The repertoire holds about 190,000 clones, with roughly four fifths as singletons. Specimen: PBMCs. These receptors were obtained from a woman aged 25 to 39 in good health and CMV-seropositive.

This clone was seen more than once but under ten times. The V and J genes are TRBV6-1 and TRBJ2-1; 15 positions match TRBD2. This CDR3 is 17 amino acids long. The germline V gene encodes CDR1 MNHNS and CDR2 SASEGT. Losses at the gene ends were 2 bases for V and 8 bases for J; bases not matched to a gene: 7. The CDR3 is CASSELPGLAGGHEQFF. In DNA form, the CDR3 reads TGTGCCAGCAGTGAACTACCGGGACTAGCGGGAGGTCATGAGCAGTTCTTC.

The chain links TRBV28 to TRBJ1-1; TRBD1 is a possible D gene (5 bases). V was shortened by 3 bases and J by 7 bases, with 12 bases between the two germline ends. CDR1 and CDR2 from the germline V gene are MDHEN and SYDVKM. The CDR3 is 13 amino acids. The CDR3 coding sequence is TGTGCCAGCAGTTTGGCGCAGGGTCATGAAGCTTTCTTT. Its translation: CASSLAQGHEAFF.

V gene TRBV6-1 combines with J gene TRBJ1-1; possible D gene TRBD1, 6 bases. This CDR3 is 14 amino acids long. V was pared by 2 bases and J by 6 bases, with 13 bases between. The germline CDR1 and CDR2 sequences are MNHNS and SASEGT. The CDR3 DNA reads TGTGCCAGCAGTGAAACACAGGGACCGTCTGAAGCTTTCTTT. This encodes CASSETQGPSEAFF.

The chain employs TRBV9 and TRBJ2-1; 10 nucleotides agree with TRBD2. Germline CDR1 is SGDLS and CDR2 is YYNGEE. Unmatched junction bases numbered 2, after V lost 3 bases and J lost 5 bases. The CDR3 has 14 amino acids. The CDR3 sequence: CASSGLAGNNEQFF. The CDR3 bases are TGTGCCAGCAGCGGACTAGCGGGTAACAATGAGCAGTTCTTC.

The rearrangement joins TRBV4-1 to TRBJ1-5, with D unclear. The CDR3 spans 15 residues. Germline assignment: CDR1 MGHRA and CDR2 YSYEKL. V lost 1 base to trimming and J lost 7 bases, with 14 bases between them. The DNA of the CDR3 is TGCGCCAGCAGCCAAGTCATGGGCAGTCGACAGCCCCAGCATTTT. It codes for CASSQVMGSRQPQHF.

The chain couples TRBV15 to TRBJ2-1, with TRBD2 matching over 7 bases. V lost 0 bases and J lost 10; bases outside the gene matches: 15. Germline V CDR1 and CDR2: LNHNV, YYDKDF (reference sequence). The CDR3 runs 17 residues. CDR3 nucleotide sequence: TGTGCCACCAGCAGAGATTCCCGCGGACTAGGGGCGACCGAGCAGTTCTTC. It specifies CATSRDSRGLGATEQFF.